The TCR beta chain under discussion was sequenced for a study of siplizumab effects on memory and regulatory T cells (dated by TCRdb to about 2019). With respect to the entire study: The study examined how the anti-CD2 antibody siplizumab affects alloreactive T-cell subsets in allogeneic mixed lymphocyte reactions built from human PBMCs. Study-wide findings and limitations: Whether proliferating Tregs from siplizumab cultures were suppressive was not functionally confirmed. Unstimulated naive T cells appeared to be more diverse than memory T cells, and naive cells seemed to make a substantial contribution to the alloresponse. The cumulative frequency of alloreactive sequences that could be traced back to unstimulated CD4+ memory T cells was significantly reduced by siplizumab. In reactions with siplizumab, an average of approximately 69% of mappable alloreactive CD4+ clones were Treg-derived, compared with roughly 27% in control reactions. Because sequences at frequencies below about 10^-5 were poorly captured, only a minor fraction of alloreactive clones could be mapped back to unstimulated subsets. About 75-97% of proliferating CD4+ or CD8+ clones could not be given a naive or memory phenotype.

A note on this clone: Its antigen is unknown. Base qualities are not at hand, and no much larger clone is one base apart. Other nucleotide sequences in the sample specify the same CDR3.

Receptors were amplified or captured by the immunoSEQ multiplex PCR assay. Some 1.1 x 10^5 TCR templates per sample were assayed by the deep sequencing platform. Genomic DNA extracted from sorted T cells was used for TCRbeta CDR3 sequencing. On the study's bioinformatics: Clonal analysis of TCRbeta CDR3 data was done in the R programming language. Unstimulated samples were compared with post-reaction CFSE-low samples to define alloreactive CD4+ and CD8+ clones. Regulatory or non-regulatory origin of alloreactive CD4+ clones was assigned by matching sequences to the sorted unstimulated Treg and non-Treg repertoires. TCRdb provides this immuneACCESS table in a form limited to in-frame rearrangements. Some clones are lacking; in checked studies, under half of them reflect an unresolved V gene, and why the rest are absent is not known. The D gene and trimming were derived from the DNA, and the V and J assignments and clone size from that table. The sample table records roughly 100,000 clones; around 90% of these occur just once. 9.5% to 15% of the sample is taken by the ten largest.

Sorted unstimulated T cells, along with proliferating T cells recovered from mixed lymphocyte reactions, underwent TCRbeta CDR3 sequencing. Fresh whole blood from about ten HLA-typed healthy donors served as the source for isolating PBMCs. To map where alloreactive clones came from, CD4+ non-regulatory T cells in the unstimulated state were FACS-sorted. Sequencing used non-Treg CD4+ T cells sorted from blood. The meaning of the sample's cell subset or site label: FACS-sorted unstimulated CD4+ non-regulatory T cells. The clonotype originates from a human donor in good health.

CDR3 sequence: CASSYGQPNTEAFF. The DNA reads as follows: TGTGCCAGCAGTTACGGACAGCCGAACACTGAAGCTTTCTTT. Recombination connected TRBV6-6 to TRBJ1-1, with TRBD1 tentatively as D gene (6 bases match). V was cut back by 2 bases and J by 1 base, leaving a gap of 8 bases between them. Based on the germline V gene (reference sequence), the CDR1 and CDR2 sequences are MNHNY and SVGAGI. Inclusive of the bounding cysteine and phenylalanine, the CDR3 is 14 residues long. Left in the record is the CDR3 DNA by itself, 42 bases read in frame from the first base.